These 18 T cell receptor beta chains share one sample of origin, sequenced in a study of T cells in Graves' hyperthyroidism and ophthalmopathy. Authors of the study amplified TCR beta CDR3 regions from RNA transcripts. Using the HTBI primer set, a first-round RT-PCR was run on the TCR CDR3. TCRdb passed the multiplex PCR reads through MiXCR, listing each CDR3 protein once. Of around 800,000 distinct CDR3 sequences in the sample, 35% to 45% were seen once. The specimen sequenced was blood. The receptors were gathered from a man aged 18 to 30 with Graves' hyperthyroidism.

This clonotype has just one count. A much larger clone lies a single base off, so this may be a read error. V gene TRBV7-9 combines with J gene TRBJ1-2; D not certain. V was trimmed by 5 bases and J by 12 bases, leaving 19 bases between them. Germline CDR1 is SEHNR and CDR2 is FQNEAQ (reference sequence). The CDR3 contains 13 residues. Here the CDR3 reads CASSPLVRISHTF. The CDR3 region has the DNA TGTGCCAGCAGCCCCTTAGTAAGGATTAGCCACACCTTC.

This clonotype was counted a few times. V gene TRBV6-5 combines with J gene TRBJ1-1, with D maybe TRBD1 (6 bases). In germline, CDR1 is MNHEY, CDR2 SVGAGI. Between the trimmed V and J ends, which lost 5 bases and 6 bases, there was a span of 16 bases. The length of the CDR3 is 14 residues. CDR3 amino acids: CASSQGPEAAEAFF. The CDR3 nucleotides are TGTGCCAGCAGTCAGGGGCCCGAGGCGGCTGAAGCTTTCTTT.

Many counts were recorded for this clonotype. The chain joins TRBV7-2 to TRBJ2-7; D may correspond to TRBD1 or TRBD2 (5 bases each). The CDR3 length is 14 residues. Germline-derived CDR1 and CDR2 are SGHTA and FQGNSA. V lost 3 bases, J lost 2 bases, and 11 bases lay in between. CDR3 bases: TGTGCCAGCAGCTTCCGGGACGGAACCTACGAGCAGTACTTC. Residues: CASSFRDGTYEQYF.

CDR3: CASSNNRDKYSYEQYF. CDR3 nucleotide sequence: TGTGCCAGTAGTAACAACCGGGACAAATATTCCTACGAGCAGTACTTC. The chain joins TRBV19 to TRBJ2-7; D perhaps matches TRBD1 (6 bases). Trimming removed 4 bases from V and 1 base from J, with 17 bases in between. Per the germline V gene, CDR1 is LNHDA and CDR2 is SQIVND (reference sequence). The CDR3 has 16 amino acids.

The CDR3 bases are TGCAGTGCCCCGCCGACGGCCACTGAAGCTTTCTTT. It encodes CSAPPTATEAFF. The gene calls are TRBV20-1 and TRBJ1-1, with D uncertain. V was pared by 6 bases and J by 4 bases, with 12 bases between. Looked up from germline, CDR1 is DFQATT and CDR2 is SNEGSKA (reference sequence). The CDR3 extends over 12 amino acids.

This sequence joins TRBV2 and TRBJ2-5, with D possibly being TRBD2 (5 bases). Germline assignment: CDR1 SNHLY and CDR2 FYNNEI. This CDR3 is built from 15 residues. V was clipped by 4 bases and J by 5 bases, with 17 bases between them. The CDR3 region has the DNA TGTGCCAGCAGTGCCAGGACTCCAGGATTGGAGACCCAGTACTTC. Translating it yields CASSARTPGLETQYF. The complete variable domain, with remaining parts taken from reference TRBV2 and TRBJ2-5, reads EPEVTQTPSHQVTQMGQEVILRCVPISNHLYFYWYRQILGQKVEFLVSFYNNEISEKSEIFDDQFSVERPDGSNFTLKIRSTKLEDSAMYFCASSARTPGLETQYFGPGTRLLVL.

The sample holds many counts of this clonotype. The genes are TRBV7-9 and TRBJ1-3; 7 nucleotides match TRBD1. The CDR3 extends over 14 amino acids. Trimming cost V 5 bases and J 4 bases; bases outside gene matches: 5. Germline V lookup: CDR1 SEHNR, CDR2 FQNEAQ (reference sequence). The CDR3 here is CASSIPGQGNTIYF. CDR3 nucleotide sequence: TGTGCCAGCAGCATCCCGGGACAGGGAAACACCATATATTTT.

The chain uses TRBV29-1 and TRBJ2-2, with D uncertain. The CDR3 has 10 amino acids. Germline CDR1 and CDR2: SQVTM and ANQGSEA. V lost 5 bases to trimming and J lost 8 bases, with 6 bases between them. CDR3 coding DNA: TGCAGCGTTAGGGCAGGGGAGCTGTTTTTT. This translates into CSVRAGELFF.

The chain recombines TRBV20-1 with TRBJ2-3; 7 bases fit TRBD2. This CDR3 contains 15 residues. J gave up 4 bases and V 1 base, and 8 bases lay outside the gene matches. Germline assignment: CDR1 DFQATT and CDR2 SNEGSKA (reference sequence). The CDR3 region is CSARGGAGRADTQYF. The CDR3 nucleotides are TGCAGTGCTAGAGGAGGAGCGGGAAGGGCAGATACGCAGTATTTT.

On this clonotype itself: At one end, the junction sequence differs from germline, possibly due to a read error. CDR3 in DNA: TGCAGTGCTAGAGAAGGGGTAGGGGAGATCCAGTACTTC. Translated, it gives CSAREGVGEIQYF. The chain employs TRBV20-1 and TRBJ2-5; the D gene could be TRBD1 or TRBD2 (5 bases each). The CDR3 loop spans 13 amino acids. CDR1 DFQATT and CDR2 SNEGSKA come from the germline V gene (reference sequence).

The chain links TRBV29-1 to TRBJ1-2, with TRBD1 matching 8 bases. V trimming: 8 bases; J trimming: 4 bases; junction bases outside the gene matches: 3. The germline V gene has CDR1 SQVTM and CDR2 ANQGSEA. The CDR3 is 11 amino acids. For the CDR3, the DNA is TGCAGCATAACAGGGGGCTATGGCTACACCTTC. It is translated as CSITGGYGYTF.

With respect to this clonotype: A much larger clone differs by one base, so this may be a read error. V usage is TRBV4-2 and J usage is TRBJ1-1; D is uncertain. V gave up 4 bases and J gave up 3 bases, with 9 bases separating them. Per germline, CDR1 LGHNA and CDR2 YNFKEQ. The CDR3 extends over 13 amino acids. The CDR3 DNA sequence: TGTGCCAGCAGCCCAGATGAGTACACTGAAGCTTTCTTT. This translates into CASSPDEYTEAFF.

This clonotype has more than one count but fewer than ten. Written as DNA, the CDR3 is TGTGCCAGCAGCTTAAGGGTTAGCACTGAAGCTTTCTTT. Protein sequence: CASSLRVSTEAFF. The V and J genes are TRBV7-9 and TRBJ1-1, with D hard to call. The CDR3 consists of 13 residues. Trimming cost V 2 bases and J 4 bases, with 8 bases left between them. Germline CDR1 is SEHNR and CDR2 is FQNEAQ (reference sequence).

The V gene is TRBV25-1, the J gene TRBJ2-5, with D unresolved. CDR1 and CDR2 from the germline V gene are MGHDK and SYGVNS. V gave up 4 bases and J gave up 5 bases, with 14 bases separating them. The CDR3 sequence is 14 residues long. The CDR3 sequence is CASSASTGAETQYF. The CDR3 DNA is TGTGCCAGCAGTGCCAGCACGGGTGCGGAGACCCAGTACTTC.

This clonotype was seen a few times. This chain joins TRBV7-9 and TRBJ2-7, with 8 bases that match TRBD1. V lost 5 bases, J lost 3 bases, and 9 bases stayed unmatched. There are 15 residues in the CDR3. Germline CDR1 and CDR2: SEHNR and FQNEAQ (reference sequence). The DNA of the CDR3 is TGTGCCAGCAGCCCAGAGGACAGGGACAACTACGAGCAGTACTTC. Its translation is CASSPEDRDNYEQYF. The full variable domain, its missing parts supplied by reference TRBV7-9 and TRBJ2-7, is DTGVSQNPRHKITKRGQNVTFRCDPISEHNRLYWYRQTLGQGPEFLTYFQNEAQLEKSRLLSDRFSAERPKGSFSTLEIQRTEQGDSAMYLCASSPEDRDNYEQYFGPGTRLTVT.

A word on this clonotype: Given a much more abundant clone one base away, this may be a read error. The CDR3 loop is CASSSVAQYF. Here the CDR3 DNA reads TGTGCCAGCAGCTCAGTCGCCCAGTACTTC. V gene TRBV7-1 combines with J gene TRBJ2-5; D is unresolved. TRBV7-1 is annotated as an ORF whose role is uncertain. V lost 1 base to trimming and J lost 9 bases, with 3 bases between them. The CDR3 length is 10 residues.

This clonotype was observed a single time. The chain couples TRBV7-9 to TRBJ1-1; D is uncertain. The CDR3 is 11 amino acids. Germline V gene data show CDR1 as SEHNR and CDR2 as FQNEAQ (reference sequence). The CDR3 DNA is TGTGTGAGCAGCATGAACACTGAAGCTTTCTTT. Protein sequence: CVSSMNTEAFF.

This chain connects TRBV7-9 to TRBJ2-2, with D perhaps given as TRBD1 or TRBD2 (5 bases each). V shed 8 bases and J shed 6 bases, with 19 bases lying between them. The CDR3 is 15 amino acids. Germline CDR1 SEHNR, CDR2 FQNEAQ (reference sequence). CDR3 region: CASDGTPKVPGELFF. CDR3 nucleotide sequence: TGTGCCAGCGACGGGACCCCCAAAGTCCCCGGGGAGCTGTTTTTT.